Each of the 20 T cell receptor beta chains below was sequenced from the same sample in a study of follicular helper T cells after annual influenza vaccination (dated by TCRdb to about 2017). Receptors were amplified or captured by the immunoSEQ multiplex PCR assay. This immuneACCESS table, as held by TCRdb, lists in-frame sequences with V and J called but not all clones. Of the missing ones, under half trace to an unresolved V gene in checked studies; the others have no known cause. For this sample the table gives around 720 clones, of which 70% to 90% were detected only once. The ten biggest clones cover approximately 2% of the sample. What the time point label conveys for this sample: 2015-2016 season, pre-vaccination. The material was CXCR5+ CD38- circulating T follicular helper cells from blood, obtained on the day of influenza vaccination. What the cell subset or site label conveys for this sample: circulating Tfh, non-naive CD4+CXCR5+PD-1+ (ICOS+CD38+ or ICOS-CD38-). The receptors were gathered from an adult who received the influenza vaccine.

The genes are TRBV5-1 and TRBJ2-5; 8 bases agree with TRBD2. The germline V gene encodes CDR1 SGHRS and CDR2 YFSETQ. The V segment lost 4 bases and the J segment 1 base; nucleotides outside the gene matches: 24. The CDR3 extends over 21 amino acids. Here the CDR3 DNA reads TGCGCCAGCAGCCGAGTAAAGACCGGGACTAGTGTTAATGGAATCCAAGAGACCCAGTACTTC. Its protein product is CASSRVKTGTSVNGIQETQYF. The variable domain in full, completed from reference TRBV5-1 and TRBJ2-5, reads KAGVTQTPRYLIKTRGQQVTLSCSPISGHRSVSWYQQTPGQGLQFLFEYFSETQRNKGNFPGRFSGRQFSNSRSEMNVSTLELGDSALYLCASSRVKTGTSVNGIQETQYFGPGTRLLVL.

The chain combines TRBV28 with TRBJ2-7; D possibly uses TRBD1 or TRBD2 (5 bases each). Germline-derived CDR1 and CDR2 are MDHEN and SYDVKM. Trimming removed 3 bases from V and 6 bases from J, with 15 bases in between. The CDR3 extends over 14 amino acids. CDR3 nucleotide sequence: TGTGCCAGCAGTTTGGAGCAGGGCGGAGGCGAGCAGTACTTC. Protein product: CASSLEQGGGEQYF.

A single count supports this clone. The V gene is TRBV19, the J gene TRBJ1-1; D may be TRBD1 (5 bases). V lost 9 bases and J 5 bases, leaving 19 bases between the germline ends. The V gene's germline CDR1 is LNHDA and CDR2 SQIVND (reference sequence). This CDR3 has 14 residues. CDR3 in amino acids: CASRDSRRETEAFF. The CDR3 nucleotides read TGTGCCAGCCGGGACTCCAGAAGAGAGACTGAAGCTTTCTTT.

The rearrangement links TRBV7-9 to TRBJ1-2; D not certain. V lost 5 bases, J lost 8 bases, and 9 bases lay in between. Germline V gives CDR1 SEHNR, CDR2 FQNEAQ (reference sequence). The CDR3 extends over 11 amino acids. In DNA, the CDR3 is TGTGCCAGCAGCCTTGAGTGGGGCTACACCTTC. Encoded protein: CASSLEWGYTF.

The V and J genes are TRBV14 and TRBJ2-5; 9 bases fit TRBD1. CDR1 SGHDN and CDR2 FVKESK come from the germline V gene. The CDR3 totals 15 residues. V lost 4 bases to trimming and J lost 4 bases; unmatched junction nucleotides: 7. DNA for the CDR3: TGTGCCAGCAGCCGAACAGGGGGCTGGGGAGAGACCCAGTACTTC. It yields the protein CASSRTGGWGETQYF.

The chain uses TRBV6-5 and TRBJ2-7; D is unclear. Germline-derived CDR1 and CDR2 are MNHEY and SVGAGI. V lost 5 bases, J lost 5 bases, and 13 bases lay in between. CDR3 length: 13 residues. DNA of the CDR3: TGTGCCAGCAGTCTCACCCACCAGGACGAGCAGTACTTC. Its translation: CASSLTHQDEQYF.

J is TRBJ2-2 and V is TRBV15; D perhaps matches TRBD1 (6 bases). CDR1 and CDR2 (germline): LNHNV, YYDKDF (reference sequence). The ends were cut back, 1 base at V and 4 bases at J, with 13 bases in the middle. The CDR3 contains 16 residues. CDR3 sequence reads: CATSRGSQGPTGELFF. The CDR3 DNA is TGTGCCACCAGCAGAGGATCACAGGGCCCCACCGGGGAGCTGTTTTTT.

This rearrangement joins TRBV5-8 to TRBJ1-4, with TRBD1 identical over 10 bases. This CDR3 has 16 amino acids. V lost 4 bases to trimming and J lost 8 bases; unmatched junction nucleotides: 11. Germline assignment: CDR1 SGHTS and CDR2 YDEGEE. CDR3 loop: CASSPVDGTGAEKLFF. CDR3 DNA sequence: TGTGCCAGCAGCCCGGTTGACGGGACAGGGGCCGAAAAACTGTTTTTT.

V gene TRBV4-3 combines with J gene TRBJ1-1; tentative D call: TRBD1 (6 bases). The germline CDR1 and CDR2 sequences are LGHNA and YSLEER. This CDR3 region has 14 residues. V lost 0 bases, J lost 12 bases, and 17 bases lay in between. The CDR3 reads CASSQENQGTKPFF. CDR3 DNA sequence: TGCGCCAGCAGCCAAGAAAACCAGGGGACAAAACCTTTCTTT.

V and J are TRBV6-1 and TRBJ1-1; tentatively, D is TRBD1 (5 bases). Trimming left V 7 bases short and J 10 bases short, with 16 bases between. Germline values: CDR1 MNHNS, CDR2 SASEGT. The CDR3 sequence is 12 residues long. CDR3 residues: CASTKPQGRAFF. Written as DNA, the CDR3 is TGTGCCAGCACCAAACCCCAGGGCAGAGCTTTCTTT.

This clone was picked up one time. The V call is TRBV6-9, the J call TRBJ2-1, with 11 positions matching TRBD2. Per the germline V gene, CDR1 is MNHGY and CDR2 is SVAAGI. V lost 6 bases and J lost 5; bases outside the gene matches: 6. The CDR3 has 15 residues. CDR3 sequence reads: CASRAGTSGNNEQFF. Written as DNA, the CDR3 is TGTGCCAGCAGGGCCGGGACTAGCGGTAACAATGAGCAGTTCTTC.

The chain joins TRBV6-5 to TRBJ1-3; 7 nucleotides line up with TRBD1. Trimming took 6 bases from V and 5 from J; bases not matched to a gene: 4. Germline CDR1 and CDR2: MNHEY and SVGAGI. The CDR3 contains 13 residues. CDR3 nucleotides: TGTGCCAGCAGACAGGGACAGAGAAACACCATATATTTT. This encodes CASRQGQRNTIYF.

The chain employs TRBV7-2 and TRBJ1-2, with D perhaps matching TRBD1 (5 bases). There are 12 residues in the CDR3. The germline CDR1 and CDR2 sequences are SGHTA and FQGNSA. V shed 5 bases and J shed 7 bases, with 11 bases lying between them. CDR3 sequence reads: CASSPPGTGYTF. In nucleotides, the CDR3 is TGTGCCAGCAGCCCACCGGGGACTGGCTACACCTTC.

The CDR3 nucleotides are TGTGCCAGCAGTGGTAGCACAGATACGCAGTATTTT. Residues: CASSGSTDTQYF. The chain uses TRBV6-6 and TRBJ2-3; D remains ambiguous. CDR1 and CDR2 (germline): MNHNY, SVGAGI (reference sequence). The V end was cut by 5 bases, the J end by 0 bases, with 3 bases between. The CDR3 spans 12 residues.

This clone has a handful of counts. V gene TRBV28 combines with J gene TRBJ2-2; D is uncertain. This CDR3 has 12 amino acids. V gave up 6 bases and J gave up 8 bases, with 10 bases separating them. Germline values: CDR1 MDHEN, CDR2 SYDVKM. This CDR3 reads CASSPLFGELFF. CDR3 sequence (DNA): TGTGCCAGCAGCCCCCTGTTTGGGGAGCTGTTTTTT.

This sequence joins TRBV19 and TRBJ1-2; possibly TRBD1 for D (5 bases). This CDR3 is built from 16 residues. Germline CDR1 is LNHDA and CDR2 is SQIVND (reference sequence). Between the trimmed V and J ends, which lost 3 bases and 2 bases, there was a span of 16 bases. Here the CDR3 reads CASSIYSGGSNYGYTF. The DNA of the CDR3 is TGTGCCAGTAGTATCTACTCCGGGGGATCCAACTATGGCTACACCTTC.

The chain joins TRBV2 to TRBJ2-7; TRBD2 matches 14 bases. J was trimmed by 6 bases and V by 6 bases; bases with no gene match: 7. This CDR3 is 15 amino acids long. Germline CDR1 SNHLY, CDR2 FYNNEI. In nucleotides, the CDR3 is TGTGCCAGCAGAAGACTAGCGGGAGGGATCTCCGAGCAGTACTTC. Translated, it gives CASRRLAGGISEQYF.

The CDR3 loop reads CASGQGYGNTIYF. The CDR3 DNA sequence: TGTGCCAGCGGACAGGGTTATGGAAACACCATATATTTT. The chain uses TRBV6-5 and TRBJ1-3, with 8 bases that match TRBD1. After removal of 8 bases from V and 3 bases from J, the junction contained 3 bases not matched to a gene. The CDR3 sequence is 13 residues long. Germline lookup yields CDR1 MNHEY and CDR2 SVGAGI.

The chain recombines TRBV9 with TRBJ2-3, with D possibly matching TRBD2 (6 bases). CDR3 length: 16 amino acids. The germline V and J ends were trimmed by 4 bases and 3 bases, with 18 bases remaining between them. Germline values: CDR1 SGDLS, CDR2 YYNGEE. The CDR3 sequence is CASSTSSRGRTDTQYF. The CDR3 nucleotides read TGTGCCAGCAGCACGAGCAGTCGGGGGAGGACAGATACGCAGTATTTT.

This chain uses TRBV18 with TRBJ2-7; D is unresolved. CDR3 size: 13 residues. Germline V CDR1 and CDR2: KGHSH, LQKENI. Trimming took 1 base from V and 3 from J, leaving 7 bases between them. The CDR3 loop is CASSPRSGYEQYF. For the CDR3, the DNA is TGTGCCAGCTCACCACGGTCCGGCTACGAGCAGTACTTC.